A selection of T cell receptor beta chains follows, all from one sample in a study of cytomegalovirus exposure and HLA in healthy donors. Sequencing was performed with immunoSEQ multiplex PCR; in TCRdb, only in-frame clones are kept and a portion is missing. This sample has under 150,000 clones, with 70% to 75% found just once. The sequenced sample consisted of PBMCs. These receptor sequences come from a woman aged 40-49 years in good health and CMV-seronegative. Each CDR3 is given with its conserved first and last residue. Each record gives: clone size, V gene, J gene, D gene, CDR3 protein, CDR3 DNA. The D gene is left open where the match is weak. Size is omitted from some rows. Given values are once, few, many or a class for expanded clones.

many	TRBV2	TRBJ2-3	TRBD2	CASILAGDTDTQYF	TGTGCCAGCATACTAGCGGGGGATACAGATACGCAGTATTTT
NA	TRBV18	TRBJ2-7	TRBD1	CASSPLTGTGIYEQYF	TGTGCCAGCTCACCCCTAACCGGGACAGGGATCTACGAGCAGTACTTC
few	TRBV5-1	TRBJ1-1	TRBD1	CASSLTGTLTEAFF	TGCGCCAGCAGCCTGACAGGGACTCTCACTGAAGCTTTCTTT
NA	TRBV7-8	TRBJ2-7	TRBD1	CASSLRGQGNYEQYF	TGTGCCAGCAGCTTAAGGGGACAGGGAAACTACGAGCAGTACTTC
NA	TRBV4-2	TRBJ1-2	TRBD1	CASSQGGPGTGLGNGYTF	TGTGCCAGCAGCCAAGGGGGCCCCGGGACAGGGCTAGGGAATGGCTACACCTTC
NA	TRBV19	TRBJ1-2	TRBD1	CASSITGTGNGGYTF	TGTGCCAGTAGTATAACCGGGACAGGGAATGGTGGCTACACCTTC
NA	TRBV4-1	TRBJ1-2	NA	CASSQVGYGYTF	TGCGCCAGCAGCCAAGTCGGTTATGGCTACACCTTC
few	TRBV2	TRBJ1-2	TRBD1	CASSDQGAVEEGGYTF	TGTGCCAGCAGTGATCAGGGGGCAGTTGAGGAAGGTGGCTACACCTTC
NA	TRBV19	TRBJ2-1	TRBD1	CASSIWDRGNNEQFF	TGTGCCAGTAGTATTTGGGACAGGGGAAACAATGAGCAGTTCTTC
NA	TRBV5-6	TRBJ1-2	NA	CASSLDGVLNYGYTF	TGTGCCAGCAGCTTGGACGGGGTATTGAACTATGGCTACACCTTC
NA	TRBV5-5	TRBJ2-1	TRBD2	CASSSIAGGPNEQFF	TGTGCCAGCAGCTCGATAGCGGGGGGGCCCAATGAGCAGTTCTTC
NA	TRBV2	TRBJ1-4	NA	CASSDGLIRRATNEKLFF	TGTGCCAGCAGTGACGGGTTGATACGGCGGGCAACTAATGAAAAACTGTTTTTT
NA	TRBV5-1	TRBJ2-3	TRBD1	CASSLGVWDRGTDTQYF	TGCGCCAGCAGCTTGGGAGTCTGGGACAGGGGCACAGATACGCAGTATTTT
NA	TRBV4-1	TRBJ1-4	TRBD1	CASSRKGQGNEKLFF	TGCGCCAGCAGCCGGAAGGGACAGGGCAATGAAAAACTGTTTTTT
NA	TRBV18	TRBJ1-6	NA	CASSPTAQANSYNSPLHF	TGTGCCAGCTCACCGACCGCCCAGGCGAACTCCTATAATTCACCCCTCCACTTT
NA	TRBV10-3	TRBJ2-5	TRBD1	CAARGQEQETQYF	TGTGCCGCCAGGGGACAGGAACAAGAGACCCAGTACTTC
NA	TRBV7-9	TRBJ1-2	TRBD1	CASSSSRTGIYGYTF	TGTGCCAGCAGCTCCTCACGGACAGGGATTTATGGCTACACCTTC
NA	TRBV5-4	TRBJ2-7	NA	CASSRPAGHEYF	TGTGCCAGCAGCCGCCCAGCAGGCCACGAGTACTTC
NA	TRBV7-9	TRBJ1-4	NA	CASSPSTGQFLVF	TGTGCCAGCAGCCCCAGCACTGGACAGTTCCTTGTGTTT
NA	TRBV10-2	TRBJ1-1	NA	CASSEQGRTEAFF	TGCGCCAGCAGTGAACAGGGAAGGACTGAAGCTTTCTTT
NA	TRBV29-1	TRBJ2-1	NA	CSVGPTANPFDEQFF	TGCAGCGTTGGCCCGACTGCCAACCCCTTCGATGAGCAGTTCTTC
few	TRBV2	TRBJ1-1	TRBD1	CASRPRGGLNTEAFF	TGTGCCAGCAGGCCTAGAGGGGGCCTGAACACTGAAGCTTTCTTT
NA	TRBV15	TRBJ1-2	TRBD1	CATSRDSLQGINYGYTF	TGTGCCACCAGCAGAGATTCCCTACAGGGGATAAACTATGGCTACACCTTC
NA	TRBV10-3	TRBJ2-1	NA	CAISPGETYNEQFF	TGTGCCATCAGTCCGGGTGAGACCTACAATGAGCAGTTCTTC
NA	TRBV4-3	TRBJ1-5	NA	CASSPSWAPDQPQHF	TGCGCCAGCAGCCCTTCATGGGCCCCAGATCAGCCCCAGCATTTT